This section outlines one T cell receptor beta chain sequence together with its context. Source study methods: Nucleated cell counts were estimated from reference gene primer amplification. TCRdb's table, derived via immunoSEQ multiplex PCR, lists solely in-frame clones and lacks some. Clonal size and the V and J genes are those of that table, whereas D and trimming came from the DNA. In the table there are over 200,000 clones, 81% of which are singletons. The CDR3 runs to 14 residues. Germline assignment: CDR1 SNHLY and CDR2 FYNNEI. V was pared by 8 bases and J by 7 bases, with 13 bases of the junction left unmatched. This sample was taken from a study of blood T cell repertoires in COVID-19. About the research overall: Material from acute and convalescent COVID-19 was sourced from the United States, Italy and Spain. Sources were T cells, B-cell-depleted T cells, or PBMCs; the material itself was cDNA or gDNA.

Donors were grouped by their self-reported clinical history. The source material was PBMCs or T cells enriched from blood (not recorded which). This receptor was taken from a woman aged 45-65 years with acute COVID-19. The rearrangement joins TRBV2 to TRBJ2-7; the match to TRBD1 covers 8 bases. In DNA, the CDR3 is TGTGCCAGCGGGCGTCAGGGGGCGACTGGGGAGCAGTACTTC. This sequence encodes CASGRQGATGEQYF.